One T cell receptor (beta chain) is described in this entry. The CDR3 length is 17 residues. Germline assignment: CDR1 MNHEY and CDR2 SMNVEV (reference sequence). V shed 4 bases and J shed 1 base, with 14 bases lying between them. This sample was taken from a study of cytomegalovirus exposure and HLA in healthy donors. The PCR was carried out with 60 Vbeta primers and 13 Jbeta primers. The repertoire was sequenced with immunoSEQ multiplex PCR; TCRdb's copy has only in-frame clones and lacks some. Of about 190,000 clones listed, less than 85% are singletons. The specimen was PBMCs. The sequence came from a man aged 25 to 40 in good health and CMV-seropositive. This sequence joins TRBV27 and TRBJ1-6; D possibly corresponds to TRBD1 (5 bases). The CDR3 sequence is CASSSPGGGSYNSPLHF. Written as DNA, the CDR3 is TGTGCCAGCAGTTCTCCCGGGGGGGGTTCCTATAATTCACCCCTCCACTTT.